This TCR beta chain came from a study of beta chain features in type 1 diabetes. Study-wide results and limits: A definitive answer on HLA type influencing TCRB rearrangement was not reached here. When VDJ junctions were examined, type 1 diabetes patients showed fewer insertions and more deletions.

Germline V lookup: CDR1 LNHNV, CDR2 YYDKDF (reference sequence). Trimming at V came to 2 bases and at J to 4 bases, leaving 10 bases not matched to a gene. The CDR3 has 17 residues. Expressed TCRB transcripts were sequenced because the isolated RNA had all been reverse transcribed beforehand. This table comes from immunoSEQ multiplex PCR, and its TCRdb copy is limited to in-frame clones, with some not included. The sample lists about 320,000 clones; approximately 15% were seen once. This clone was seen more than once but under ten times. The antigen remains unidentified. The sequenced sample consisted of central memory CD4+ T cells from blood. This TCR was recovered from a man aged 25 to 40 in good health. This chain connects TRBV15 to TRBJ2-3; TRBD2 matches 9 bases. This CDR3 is CATSRLQRGARSDTQYF. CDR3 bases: TGTGCCACCAGCAGATTACAGCGGGGGGCACGATCAGATACGCAGTATTTT.